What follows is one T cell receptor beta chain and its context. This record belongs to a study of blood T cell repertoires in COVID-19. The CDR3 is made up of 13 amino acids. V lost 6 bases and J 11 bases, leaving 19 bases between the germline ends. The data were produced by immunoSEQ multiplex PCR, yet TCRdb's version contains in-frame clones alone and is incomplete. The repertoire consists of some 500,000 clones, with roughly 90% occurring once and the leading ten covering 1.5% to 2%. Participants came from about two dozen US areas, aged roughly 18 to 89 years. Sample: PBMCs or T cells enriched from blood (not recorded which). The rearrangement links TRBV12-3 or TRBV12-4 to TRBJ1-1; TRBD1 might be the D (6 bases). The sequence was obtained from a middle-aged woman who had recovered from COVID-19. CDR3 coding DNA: TGTGCCAGCAGCGAAACGGGGGGGCATCGCGCTTTCTTT. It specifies CASSETGGHRAFF.